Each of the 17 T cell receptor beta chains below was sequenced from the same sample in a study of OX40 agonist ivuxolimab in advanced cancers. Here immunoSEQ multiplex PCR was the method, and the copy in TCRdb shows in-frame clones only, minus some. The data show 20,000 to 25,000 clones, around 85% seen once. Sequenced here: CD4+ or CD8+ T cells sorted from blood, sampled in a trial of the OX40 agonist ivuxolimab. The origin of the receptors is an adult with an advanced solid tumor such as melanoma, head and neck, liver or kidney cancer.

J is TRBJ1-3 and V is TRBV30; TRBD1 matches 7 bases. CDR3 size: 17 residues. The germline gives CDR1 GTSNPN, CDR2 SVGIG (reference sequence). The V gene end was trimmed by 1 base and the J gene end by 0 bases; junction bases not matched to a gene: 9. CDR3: CAWSDRQGPRSGNTIYF. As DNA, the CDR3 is TGTGCCTGGAGTGACCGACAGGGACCCCGCTCTGGAAACACCATATATTTT.

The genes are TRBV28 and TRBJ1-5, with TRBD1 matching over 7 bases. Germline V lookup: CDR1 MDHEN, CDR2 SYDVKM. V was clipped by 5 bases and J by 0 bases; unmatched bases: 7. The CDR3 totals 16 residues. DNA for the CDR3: TGTGCCAGCAGTGCCCCCGGGACAGATAGCAATCAGCCCCAGCATTTT. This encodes CASSAPGTDSNQPQHF.

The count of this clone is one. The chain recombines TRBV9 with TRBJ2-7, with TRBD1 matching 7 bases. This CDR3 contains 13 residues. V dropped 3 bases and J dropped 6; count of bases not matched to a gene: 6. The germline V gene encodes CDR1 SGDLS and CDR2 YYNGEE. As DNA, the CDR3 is TGTGCCAGCAGCGAGTCACAGGGGCCCGAGCAGTACTTC. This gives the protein CASSESQGPEQYF.

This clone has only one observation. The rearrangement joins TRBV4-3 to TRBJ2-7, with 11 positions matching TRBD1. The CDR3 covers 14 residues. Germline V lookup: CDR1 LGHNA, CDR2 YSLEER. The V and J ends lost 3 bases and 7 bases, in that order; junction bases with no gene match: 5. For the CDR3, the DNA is TGCGCCAGCAGCCAGGGACAGGGGGATTGGGAGCAGTACTTC. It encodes CASSQGQGDWEQYF.

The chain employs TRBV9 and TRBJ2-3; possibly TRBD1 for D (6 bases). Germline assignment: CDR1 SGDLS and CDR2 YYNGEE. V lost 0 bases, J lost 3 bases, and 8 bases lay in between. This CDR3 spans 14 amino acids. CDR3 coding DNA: TGTGCCAGCAGCGTAGACAGGGCAACAGATACGCAGTATTTT. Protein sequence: CASSVDRATDTQYF.

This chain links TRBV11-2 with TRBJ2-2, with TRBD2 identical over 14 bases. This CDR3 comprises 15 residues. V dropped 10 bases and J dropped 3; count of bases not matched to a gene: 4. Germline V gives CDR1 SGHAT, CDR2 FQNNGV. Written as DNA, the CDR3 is TGTGCCACCCCGGGACTAGCGGGGGACACCGGGGAGCTGTTTTTT. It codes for CATPGLAGDTGELFF. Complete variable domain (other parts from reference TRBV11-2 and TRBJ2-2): EAGVAQSPRYKIIEKRQSVAFWCNPISGHATLYWYQQILGQGPKLLIQFQNNGVVDDSQLPKDRFSAERLKGVDSTLKIQPAKLEDSAVYLCATPGLAGDTGELFFGEGSRLTVL.

The CDR3 DNA reads TGTGCCAGCAGTAACCCAGGTGCCGGTGGAAGTAACATTCAGTACTTC. Its protein is CASSNPGAGGSNIQYF. The rearrangement links TRBV28 to TRBJ2-4; no reliable D call. Germline CDR1 reads MDHEN; CDR2 reads SYDVKM. This CDR3 region has 16 residues. The V gene lost 5 bases and the J gene lost 7 bases, with 21 bases spanning the gap.

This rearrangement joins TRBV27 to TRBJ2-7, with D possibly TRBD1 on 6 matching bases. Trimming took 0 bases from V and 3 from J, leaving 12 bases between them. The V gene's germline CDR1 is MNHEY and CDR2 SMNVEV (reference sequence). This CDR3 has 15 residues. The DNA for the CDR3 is TGTGCCAGCAGTTTATCGCCTGACAGGAACTACGAGCAGTACTTC. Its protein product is CASSLSPDRNYEQYF.

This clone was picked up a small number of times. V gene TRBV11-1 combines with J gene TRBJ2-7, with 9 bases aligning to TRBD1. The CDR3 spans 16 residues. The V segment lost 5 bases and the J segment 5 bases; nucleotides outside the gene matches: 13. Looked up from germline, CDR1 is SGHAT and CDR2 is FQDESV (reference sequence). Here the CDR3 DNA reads TGTGCCAGCAGCCACATTCCGGGACAGGGTTGGGACGAGCAGTACTTC. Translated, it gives CASSHIPGQGWDEQYF.

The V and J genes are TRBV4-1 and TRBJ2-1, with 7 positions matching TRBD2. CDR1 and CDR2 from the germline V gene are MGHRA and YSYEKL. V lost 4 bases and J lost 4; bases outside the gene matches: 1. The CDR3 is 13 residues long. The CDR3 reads CASSPGGYNEQFF. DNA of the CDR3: TGCGCCAGCAGCCCGGGGGGATACAATGAGCAGTTCTTC.

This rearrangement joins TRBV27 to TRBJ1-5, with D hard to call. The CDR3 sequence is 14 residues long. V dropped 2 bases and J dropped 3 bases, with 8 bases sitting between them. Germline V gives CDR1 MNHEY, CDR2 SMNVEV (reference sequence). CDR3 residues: CASSLAQFNQPQHF. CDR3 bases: TGTGCCAGCAGTTTAGCACAGTTCAATCAGCCCCAGCATTTT.

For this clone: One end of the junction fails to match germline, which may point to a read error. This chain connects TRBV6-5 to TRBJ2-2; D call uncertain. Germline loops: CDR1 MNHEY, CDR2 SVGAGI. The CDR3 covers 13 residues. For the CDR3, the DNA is TGTGCCAGCAGGACGTCGAACCCCGGGGAGCTGTTTTTT. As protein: CASRTSNPGELFF.

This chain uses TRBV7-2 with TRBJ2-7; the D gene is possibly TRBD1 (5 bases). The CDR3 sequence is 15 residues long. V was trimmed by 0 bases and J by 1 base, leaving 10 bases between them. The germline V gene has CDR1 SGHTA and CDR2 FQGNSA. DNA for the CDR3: TGTGCCAGCAGCTTAGCACAGGTTGCTTCCTACGAGCAGTACTTC. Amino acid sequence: CASSLAQVASYEQYF.

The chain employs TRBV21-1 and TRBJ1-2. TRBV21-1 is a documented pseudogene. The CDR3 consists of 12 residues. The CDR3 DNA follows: TGTGCCAGCAGCAAAGCTGGGGATGGCTACACCTTC. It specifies CASSKAGDGYTF.

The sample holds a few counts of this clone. CDR3 nucleotides: TGTGCCAGCAGCCCCGGGACAGCCTACGAGCAGTACTTC. This translates into CASSPGTAYEQYF. This chain joins TRBV5-4 and TRBJ2-7; 7 nucleotides align to TRBD1. Trimming removed 4 bases from V and 2 bases from J; junction bases left unmatched: 3. This CDR3 is 13 amino acids long. Per germline, CDR1 SGHNT and CDR2 YYREEE (reference sequence).

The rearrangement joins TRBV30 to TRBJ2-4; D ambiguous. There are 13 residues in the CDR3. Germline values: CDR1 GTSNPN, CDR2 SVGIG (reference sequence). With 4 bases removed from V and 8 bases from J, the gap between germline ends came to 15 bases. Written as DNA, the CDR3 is TGTGCCTGGACTTCGGCTTCCGGAGACATTCAGTACTTC. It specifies CAWTSASGDIQYF.

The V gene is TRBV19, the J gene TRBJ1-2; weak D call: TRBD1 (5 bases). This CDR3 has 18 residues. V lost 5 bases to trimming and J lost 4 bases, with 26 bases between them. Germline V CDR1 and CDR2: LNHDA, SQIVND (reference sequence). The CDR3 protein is CASSPQRRGVGEAYGYTF. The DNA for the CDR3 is TGTGCCAGTAGTCCCCAAAGGAGGGGCGTTGGCGAGGCCTATGGCTACACCTTC.